This section outlines one T cell receptor beta chain sequence together with its context. This sample is part of a study of control samples from healthy donors and cancer patients. Produced via immunoSEQ multiplex PCR; TCRdb's table is partial and in-frame only. The sample carries some 140,000 clones, around 90% recorded once. V lost 4 bases to trimming and J lost 8 bases; unmatched junction nucleotides: 4. Germline V gene data show CDR1 as SGHDN and CDR2 as FVKESK. The CDR3 consists of 13 residues. The sample consisted of blood. The chain has TRBV14 and TRBJ1-2; 10 nucleotides align to TRBD1. The receptor's source is a man aged 25 to 40 in good health. The CDR3: CASSRDRGQGYTF. The DNA of the CDR3 is TGTGCCAGCAGCCGAGACAGGGGGCAAGGCTACACCTTC.